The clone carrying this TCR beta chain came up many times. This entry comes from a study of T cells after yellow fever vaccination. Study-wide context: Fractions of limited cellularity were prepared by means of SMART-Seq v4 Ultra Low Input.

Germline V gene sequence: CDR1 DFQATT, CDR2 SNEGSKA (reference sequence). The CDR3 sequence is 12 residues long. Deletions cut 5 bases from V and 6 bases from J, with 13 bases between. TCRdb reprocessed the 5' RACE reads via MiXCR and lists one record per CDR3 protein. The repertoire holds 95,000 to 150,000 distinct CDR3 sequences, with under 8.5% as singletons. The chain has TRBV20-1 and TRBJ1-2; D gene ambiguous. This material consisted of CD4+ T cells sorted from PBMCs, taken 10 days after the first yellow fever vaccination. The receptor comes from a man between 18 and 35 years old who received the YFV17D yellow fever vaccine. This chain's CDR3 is CSAHDLDHGYTF. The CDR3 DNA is TGCAGTGCTCACGACCTTGACCATGGCTACACCTTC.